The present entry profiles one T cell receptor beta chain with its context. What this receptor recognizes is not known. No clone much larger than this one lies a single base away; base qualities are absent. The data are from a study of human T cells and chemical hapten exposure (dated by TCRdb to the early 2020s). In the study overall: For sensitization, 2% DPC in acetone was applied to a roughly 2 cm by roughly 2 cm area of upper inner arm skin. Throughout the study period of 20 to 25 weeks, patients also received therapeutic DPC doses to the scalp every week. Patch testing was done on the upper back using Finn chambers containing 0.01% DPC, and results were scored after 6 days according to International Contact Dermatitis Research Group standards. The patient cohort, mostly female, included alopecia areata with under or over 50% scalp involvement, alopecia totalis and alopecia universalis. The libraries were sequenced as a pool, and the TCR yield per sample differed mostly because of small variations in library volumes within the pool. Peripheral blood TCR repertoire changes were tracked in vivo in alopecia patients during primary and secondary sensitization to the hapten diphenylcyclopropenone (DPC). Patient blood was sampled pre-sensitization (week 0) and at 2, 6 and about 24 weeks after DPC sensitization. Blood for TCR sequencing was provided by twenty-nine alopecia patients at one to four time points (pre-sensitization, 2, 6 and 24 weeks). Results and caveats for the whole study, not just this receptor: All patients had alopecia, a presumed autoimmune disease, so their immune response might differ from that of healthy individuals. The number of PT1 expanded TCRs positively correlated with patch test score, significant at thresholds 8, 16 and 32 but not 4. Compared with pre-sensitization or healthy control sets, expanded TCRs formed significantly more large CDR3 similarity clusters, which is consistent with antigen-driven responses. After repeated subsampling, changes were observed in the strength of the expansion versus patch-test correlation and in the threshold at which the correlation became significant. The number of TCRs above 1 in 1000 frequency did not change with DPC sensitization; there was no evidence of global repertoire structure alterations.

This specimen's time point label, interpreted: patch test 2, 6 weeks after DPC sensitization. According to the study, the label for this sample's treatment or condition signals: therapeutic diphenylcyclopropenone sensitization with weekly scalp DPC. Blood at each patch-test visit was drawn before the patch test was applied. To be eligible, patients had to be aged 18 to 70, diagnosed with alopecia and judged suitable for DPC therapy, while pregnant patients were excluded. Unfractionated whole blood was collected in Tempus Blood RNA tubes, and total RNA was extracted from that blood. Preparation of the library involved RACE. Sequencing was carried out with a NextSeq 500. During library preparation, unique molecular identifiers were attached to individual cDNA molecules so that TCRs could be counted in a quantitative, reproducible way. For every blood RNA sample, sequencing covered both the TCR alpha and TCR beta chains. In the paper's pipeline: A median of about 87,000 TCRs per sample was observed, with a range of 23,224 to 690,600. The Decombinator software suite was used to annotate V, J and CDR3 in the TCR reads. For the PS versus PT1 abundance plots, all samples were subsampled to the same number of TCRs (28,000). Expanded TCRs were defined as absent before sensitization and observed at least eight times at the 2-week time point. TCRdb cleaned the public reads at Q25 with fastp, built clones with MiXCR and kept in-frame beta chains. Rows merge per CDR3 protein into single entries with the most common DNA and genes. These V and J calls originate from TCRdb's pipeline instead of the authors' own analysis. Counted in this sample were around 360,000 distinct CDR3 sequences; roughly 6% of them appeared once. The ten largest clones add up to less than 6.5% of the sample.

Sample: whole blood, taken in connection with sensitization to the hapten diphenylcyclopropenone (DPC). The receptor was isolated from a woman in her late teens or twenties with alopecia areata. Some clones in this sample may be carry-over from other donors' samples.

In nucleotides, the sequence is TGTGCCAGCAGTGGTCTGGGGACTAGAGGGGATACGCAGTATTTT. The encoded protein is CASSGLGTRGDTQYF. This sequence uses TRBV2 and TRBJ2-3; TRBD2 matches 8 bases in the middle. The germline V end is reduced by 4 bases and the J end by 6 bases; junction bases left unmatched: 9. From cysteine to phenylalanine, the CDR3 is 15 amino acids long. This entry keeps only the CDR3 DNA: 45 bases, framed from base 1. CDR1 and CDR2, per the germline V gene, are SNHLY and FYNNEI.